This TCR beta chain was sequenced during a study of cytomegalovirus exposure and HLA in healthy donors. Study results and limitations: Association of a missense DCLRE1C variant with TCR beta V- and J-gene trimming was reported in a later analysis. An analysis that was carried out later associated 16,951 TCR beta sequences with HLA alleles at 0.05 false discovery rate. In vitro testing confirmed a few CMV-associated chains as specific for CMV antigens.

With regard to this clone: Its antigen remains unknown.

It was with 60 Vbeta and 13 Jbeta primers that the PCR ran. Repertoires were generated with immunoSEQ multiplex PCR, while TCRdb's copy carries only in-frame clones and drops some. This table holds around 30,000 clones, 40% to 50% found once. As for the donors, each was a healthy bone marrow donor. CDR3 length: 14 amino acids. Germline V gives CDR1 LNHDA, CDR2 SQIVND (reference sequence). The V and J ends lost 6 bases and 7 bases, in that order; junction bases with no gene match: 10. This rearrangement joins TRBV19 to TRBJ1-1; 8 nucleotides align to TRBD1. Sequences were obtained from PBMCs. This receptor was taken from a woman in her 50s in good health and CMV-seronegative. CDR3 in amino acids: CASSTIRQGIEAFF. The CDR3 nucleotides are TGTGCCAGTAGCACAATCCGACAGGGGATTGAAGCTTTCTTT.